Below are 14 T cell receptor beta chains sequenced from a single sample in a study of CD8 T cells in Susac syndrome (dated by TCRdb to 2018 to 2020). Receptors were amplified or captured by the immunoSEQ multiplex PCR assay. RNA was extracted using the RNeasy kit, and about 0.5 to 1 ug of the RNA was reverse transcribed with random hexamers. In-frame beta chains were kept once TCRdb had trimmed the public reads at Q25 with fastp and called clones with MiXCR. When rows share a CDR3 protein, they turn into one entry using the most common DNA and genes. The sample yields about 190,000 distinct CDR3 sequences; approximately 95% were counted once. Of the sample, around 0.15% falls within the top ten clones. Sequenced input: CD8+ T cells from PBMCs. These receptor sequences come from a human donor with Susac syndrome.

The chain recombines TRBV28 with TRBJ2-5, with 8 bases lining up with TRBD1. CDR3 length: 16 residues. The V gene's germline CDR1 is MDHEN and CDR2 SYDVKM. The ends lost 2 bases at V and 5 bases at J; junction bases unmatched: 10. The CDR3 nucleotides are TGTGCCAGCAGTTTACTGGGGACAGGTTCTTCTGAGACCCAGTACTTC. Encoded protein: CASSLLGTGSSETQYF. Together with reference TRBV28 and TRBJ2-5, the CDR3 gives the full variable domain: DVKVTQSSRYLVKRTGEKVFLECVQDMDHENMFWYRQDPGLGLRLIYFSYDVKMKEKGDIPEGYSVSREKKERFSLILESASTNQTSMYLCASSLLGTGSSETQYFGPGTRLLVL.

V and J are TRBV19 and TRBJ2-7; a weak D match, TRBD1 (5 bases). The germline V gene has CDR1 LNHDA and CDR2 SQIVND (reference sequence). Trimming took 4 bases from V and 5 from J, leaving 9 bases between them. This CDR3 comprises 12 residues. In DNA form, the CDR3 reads TGTGCCAGTAGTACAGGGTACGACGAGCAGTACTTC. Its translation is CASSTGYDEQYF.

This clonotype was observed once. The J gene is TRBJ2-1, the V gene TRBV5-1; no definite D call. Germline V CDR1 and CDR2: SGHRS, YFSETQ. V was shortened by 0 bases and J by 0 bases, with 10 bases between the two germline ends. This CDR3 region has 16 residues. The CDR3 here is CASSLAHGSSYNEQFF. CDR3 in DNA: TGCGCCAGCAGCTTGGCCCACGGAAGCTCCTACAATGAGCAGTTCTTC.

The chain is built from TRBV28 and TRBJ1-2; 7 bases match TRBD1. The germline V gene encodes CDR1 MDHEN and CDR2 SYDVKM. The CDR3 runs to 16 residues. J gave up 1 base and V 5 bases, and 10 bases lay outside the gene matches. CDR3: CASSPRQGLLNYGYTF. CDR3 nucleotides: TGTGCCAGCAGTCCCAGACAGGGCCTACTTAACTATGGCTACACCTTC.

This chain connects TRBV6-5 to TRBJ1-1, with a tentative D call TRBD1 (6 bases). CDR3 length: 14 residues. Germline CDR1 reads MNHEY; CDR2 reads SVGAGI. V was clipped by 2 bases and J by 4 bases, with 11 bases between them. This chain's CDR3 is CASSYRRGSTEAFF. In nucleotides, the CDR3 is TGTGCCAGCAGTTACCGCAGGGGTTCCACTGAAGCTTTCTTT.

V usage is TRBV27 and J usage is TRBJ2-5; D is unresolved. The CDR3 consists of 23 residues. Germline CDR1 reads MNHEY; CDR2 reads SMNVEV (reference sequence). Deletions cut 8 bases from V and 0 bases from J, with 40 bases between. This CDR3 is CASDTHFRSYNALEVKYQETQYF. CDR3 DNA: TGTGCCAGCGATACTCACTTCCGCAGTTATAACGCATTAGAGGTTAAGTACCAAGAGACCCAGTACTTC.

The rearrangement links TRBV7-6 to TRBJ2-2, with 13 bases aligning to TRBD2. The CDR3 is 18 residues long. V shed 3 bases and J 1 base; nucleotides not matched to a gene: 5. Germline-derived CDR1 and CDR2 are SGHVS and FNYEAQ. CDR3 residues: CASSFGTSGGENTGELFF. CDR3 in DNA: TGTGCCAGCAGCTTCGGAACTAGCGGGGGGGAGAACACCGGGGAGCTGTTTTTT.

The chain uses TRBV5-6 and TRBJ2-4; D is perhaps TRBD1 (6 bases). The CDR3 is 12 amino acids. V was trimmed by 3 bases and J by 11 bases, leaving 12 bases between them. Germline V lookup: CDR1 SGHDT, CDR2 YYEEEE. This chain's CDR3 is CASSSGQLVQYF. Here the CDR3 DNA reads TGTGCCAGCAGCTCGGGACAATTGGTTCAGTACTTC.

The CDR3 region has the DNA TGTGCCAGCAACACGGACACCGATTTCCGCGAGCAGTACTTC. This encodes CASNTDTDFREQYF. The chain couples TRBV2 to TRBJ2-7, with D possibly matching TRBD1 (5 bases). CDR3 size: 14 residues. The germline V gene encodes CDR1 SNHLY and CDR2 FYNNEI. V lost 7 bases to trimming and J lost 6 bases, with 19 bases between them.

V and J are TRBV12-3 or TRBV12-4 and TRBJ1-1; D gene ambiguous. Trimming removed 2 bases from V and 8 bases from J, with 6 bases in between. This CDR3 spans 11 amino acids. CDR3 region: CASSLRGEAFF. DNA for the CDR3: TGTGCCAGCAGTTTACGAGGGGAAGCTTTCTTT.

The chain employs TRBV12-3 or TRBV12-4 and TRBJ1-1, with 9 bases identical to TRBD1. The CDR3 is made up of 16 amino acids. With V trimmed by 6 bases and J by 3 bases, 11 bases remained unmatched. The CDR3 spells CASSRPGTGPDTEAFF. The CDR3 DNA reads TGTGCCAGCAGCCGTCCCGGGACAGGGCCAGACACTGAAGCTTTCTTT.

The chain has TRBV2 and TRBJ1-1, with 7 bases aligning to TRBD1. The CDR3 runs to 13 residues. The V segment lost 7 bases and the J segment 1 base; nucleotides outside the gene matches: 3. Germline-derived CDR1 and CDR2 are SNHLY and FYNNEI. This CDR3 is CASTQGENTEAFF. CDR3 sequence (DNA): TGTGCCAGCACCCAGGGGGAGAACACTGAAGCTTTCTTT. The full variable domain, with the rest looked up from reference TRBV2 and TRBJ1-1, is EPEVTQTPSHQVTQMGQEVILRCVPISNHLYFYWYRQILGQKVEFLVSFYNNEISEKSEIFDDQFSVERPDGSNFTLKIRSTKLEDSAMYFCASTQGENTEAFFGQGTRLTVV.

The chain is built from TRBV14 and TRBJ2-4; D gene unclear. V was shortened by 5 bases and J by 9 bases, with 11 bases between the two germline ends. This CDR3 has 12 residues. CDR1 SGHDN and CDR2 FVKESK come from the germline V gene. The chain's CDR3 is CASSGSWGIQYF. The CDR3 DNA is TGTGCCAGCAGCGGTAGCTGGGGCATTCAGTACTTC.

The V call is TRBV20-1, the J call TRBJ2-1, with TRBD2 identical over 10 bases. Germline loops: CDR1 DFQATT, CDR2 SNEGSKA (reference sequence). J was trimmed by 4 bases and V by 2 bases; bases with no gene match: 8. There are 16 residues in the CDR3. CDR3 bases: TGCAGTGCTAGACGGGAGGAGCGGGAGGGATACAATGAGCAGTTCTTC. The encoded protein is CSARREEREGYNEQFF.